This T cell receptor (beta chain) derives from a study of blood T cells in healthy people across ages. Combining a sample-barcoded 5' primer with a J-beta primer mix, a second PCR ran for about 7 to 11 cycles. One entry per CDR3 protein results from TCRdb running MiXCR on the 5' RACE reads. The sample lists roughly 800,000 distinct CDR3 sequences; just under 25% were seen once. The CDR3 is 16 amino acids. Trimming at V came to 0 bases and at J to 2 bases, leaving 3 bases not matched to a gene. CDR1 is SGHRS and CDR2 is YFSETQ in the germline V gene. These data also featured in a second study, about T cells of mothers and their children.

The chain links TRBV5-1 to TRBJ2-4; 9 bases are shared with TRBD2. The clonotype was recovered from a boy between 10 and 17 years old in good health. The sample comprised blood. This CDR3 reads CASSLGSGGTKNIQYF. CDR3 nucleotide sequence: TGCGCCAGCAGCTTGGGTAGCGGGGGAACCAAAAACATTCAGTACTTC. Together with reference TRBV5-1 and TRBJ2-4, the CDR3 gives the full variable domain: KAGVTQTPRYLIKTRGQQVTLSCSPISGHRSVSWYQQTPGQGLQFLFEYFSETQRNKGNFPGRFSGRQFSNSRSEMNVSTLELGDSALYLCASSLGSGGTKNIQYFGAGTRLSVL.